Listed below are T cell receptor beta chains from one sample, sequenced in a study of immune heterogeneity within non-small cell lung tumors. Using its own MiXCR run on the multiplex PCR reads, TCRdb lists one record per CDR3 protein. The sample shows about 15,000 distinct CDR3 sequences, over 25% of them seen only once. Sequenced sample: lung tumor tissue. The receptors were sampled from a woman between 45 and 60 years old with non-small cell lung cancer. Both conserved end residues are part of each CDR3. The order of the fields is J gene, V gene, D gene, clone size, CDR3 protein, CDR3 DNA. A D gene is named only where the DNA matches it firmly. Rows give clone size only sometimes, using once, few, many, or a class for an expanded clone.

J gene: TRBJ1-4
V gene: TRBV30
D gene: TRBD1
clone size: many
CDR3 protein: CAWPRGDRDRKKLFF
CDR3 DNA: TGTGCCTGGCCAAGAGGGGACAGGGATAGGAAAAAACTGTTTTTT

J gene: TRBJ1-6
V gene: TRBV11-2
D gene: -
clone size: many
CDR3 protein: CASSLTGTESPLHF
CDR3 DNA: TGTGCCAGCAGCTTAACCGGGACCGAATCACCCCTCCACTTT

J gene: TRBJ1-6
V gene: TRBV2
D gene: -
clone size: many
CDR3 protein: CASTVKGGSPLHF
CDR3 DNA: TGTGCCAGCACCGTGAAGGGCGGTTCACCCCTCCACTTT

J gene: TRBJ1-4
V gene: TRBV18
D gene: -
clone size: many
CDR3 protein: CASSKGQLTNEKLFF
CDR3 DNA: TGTGCCAGCTCAAAAGGACAGTTAACTAATGAAAAACTGTTTTTT

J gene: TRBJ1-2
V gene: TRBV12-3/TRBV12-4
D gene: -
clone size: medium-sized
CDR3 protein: CASSAHRESDYGYTF
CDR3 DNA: TGTGCCAGCAGTGCCCACAGGGAGAGTGACTATGGCTACACCTTC

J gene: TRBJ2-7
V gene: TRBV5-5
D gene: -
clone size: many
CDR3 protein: CASSLAGAGYEQYF
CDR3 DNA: TGTGCCAGCAGCTTGGCCGGGGCTGGTTACGAGCAGTACTTC

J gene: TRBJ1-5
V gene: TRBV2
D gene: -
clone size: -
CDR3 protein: CASSELWNQPQHF
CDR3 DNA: TGTGCCAGCAGTGAGTTGTGGAATCAGCCACAGCATTTT

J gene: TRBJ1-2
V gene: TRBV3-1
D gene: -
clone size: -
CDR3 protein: CASSLNPIGGYTF
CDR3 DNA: TGTGCCAGCAGCCTGAACCCCATAGGGGGCTACACCTTC

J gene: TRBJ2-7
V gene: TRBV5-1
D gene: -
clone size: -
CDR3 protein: CASSLNRGFEQYF
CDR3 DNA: TGCGCCAGCAGCCTAAATCGGGGCTTCGAGCAGTACTTC

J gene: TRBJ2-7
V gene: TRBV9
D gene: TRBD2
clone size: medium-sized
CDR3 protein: CASSTIAGNEQYF
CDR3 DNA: TGTGCCAGCAGCACTATAGCGGGGAACGAGCAGTACTTC

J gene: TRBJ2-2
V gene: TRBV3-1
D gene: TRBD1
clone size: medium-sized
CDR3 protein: CASSWGQANTGELFF
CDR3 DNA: TGTGCCAGCAGTTGGGGACAGGCGAACACCGGGGAGCTGTTTTTT

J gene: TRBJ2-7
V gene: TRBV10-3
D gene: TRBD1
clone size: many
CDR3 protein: CAISAGTGGDEQYF
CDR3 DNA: TGTGCCATCAGTGCGGGGACAGGGGGCGACGAGCAGTACTTC

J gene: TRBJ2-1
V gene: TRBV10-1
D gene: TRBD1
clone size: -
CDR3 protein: CASSDPGQGYNEQFF
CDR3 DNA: TGCGCCAGCAGTGACCCCGGACAGGGATACAATGAGCAGTTCTTC

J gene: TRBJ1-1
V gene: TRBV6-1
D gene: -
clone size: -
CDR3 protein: CASRDAEAFF
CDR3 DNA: TGTGCCAGCAGGGACGCTGAAGCTTTCTTT

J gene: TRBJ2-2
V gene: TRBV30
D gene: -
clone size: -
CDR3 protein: CAWDPRFTGELFF
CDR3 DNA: TGTGCCTGGGACCCCCGATTCACCGGGGAGCTGTTTTTT